This is a list of T cell receptor beta chains from one sample in a study of T cell responses to AZD1222 COVID-19 vaccine. Generated by immunoSEQ multiplex PCR, the TCRdb table keeps only in-frame clones and is missing some. The top ten clones hold under 9% of a sample with some 130,000 clones, 85% to 90% of them seen once. The sequenced sample was peripheral blood, obtained on day 0 of AZD1222 vaccination. The origin of the receptors is an adult in good health. Each CDR3 is given with its conserved first and last residue. Fields, in order: clone size, J gene, V gene, D gene, CDR3 protein, CDR3 DNA. D genes are given only for firm matches. Some rows have no size entry. The others give once, few or many, or a class for an expanded clone.

size: .; J: TRBJ2-5; V: TRBV30; D: TRBD1; CDR3: CAWSKLTGIEETQYF; DNA: TGTGCCTGGAGTAAATTGACAGGGATCGAGGAGACCCAGTACTTC
size: once; J: TRBJ2-7; V: TRBV27; D: .; CDR3: CASSSNTYEQYF; DNA: TGTGCCAGCAGCTCCAATACCTACGAGCAGTACTTC
size: .; J: TRBJ2-4; V: TRBV19; D: TRBD1; CDR3: CASTTSGTGKNIQYF; DNA: TGTGCCAGTACCACCTCGGGGACAGGGAAAAACATTCAGTACTTC
size: few; J: TRBJ1-2; V: TRBV28; D: .; CDR3: CASSLIQDNGYTF; DNA: TGTGCCAGCAGTTTAATACAAGACAATGGCTACACCTTC
size: .; J: TRBJ2-7; V: TRBV28; D: TRBD1; CDR3: CASSSLGQGAYEQYF; DNA: TGTGCCAGCAGTTCCCTCGGACAGGGCGCCTACGAGCAGTACTTC
size: .; J: TRBJ2-7; V: TRBV7-2; D: TRBD2; CDR3: CASSYPAGAREQYF; DNA: TGTGCCAGCAGCTATCCAGCGGGAGCCCGCGAGCAGTACTTC
size: .; J: TRBJ1-1; V: TRBV5-1; D: .; CDR3: CASSLEVAAEAFF; DNA: TGCGCCAGCAGCTTGGAGGTAGCGGCTGAAGCTTTCTTT
size: .; J: TRBJ1-1; V: TRBV5-5; D: .; CDR3: CASSLTGTNTEAFF; DNA: TGTGCCAGCAGCTTGACAGGGACTAACACTGAAGCTTTCTTT
size: .; J: TRBJ2-7; V: TRBV9; D: .; CDR3: CASGGGYEQYF; DNA: TGTGCCAGCGGAGGGGGCTACGAGCAGTACTTC
size: .; J: TRBJ2-6; V: TRBV18; D: TRBD1; CDR3: CASSRATGTSTSGANVLTF; DNA: TGTGCCAGCTCCCGGGCGACAGGGACCTCGACCTCTGGGGCCAACGTCCTGACTTTC
size: .; J: TRBJ2-3; V: TRBV9; D: TRBD2; CDR3: CASSVGSGRGTDTQYF; DNA: TGTGCCAGCAGCGTGGGTAGCGGGAGAGGCACAGATACGCAGTATTTT
size: .; J: TRBJ2-1; V: TRBV10-1; D: .; CDR3: CASSESGFEQFF; DNA: TGCGCCAGCAGTGAGTCGGGCTTCGAGCAGTTCTTC
size: .; J: TRBJ1-2; V: TRBV20-1; D: .; CDR3: CSAALNYGYTF; DNA: TGCAGTGCAGCGCTCAACTATGGCTACACCTTC
size: .; J: TRBJ1-5; V: TRBV3-1/TRBV3-2; D: TRBD1; CDR3: CASSARSGGHQPQHF; DNA: TGTGCCAGCAGCGCTCGCTCAGGGGGACATCAGCCCCAGCATTTT
size: .; J: TRBJ2-7; V: TRBV10-1; D: .; CDR3: CASSESTILDEQYF; DNA: TGCGCCAGCAGTGAGTCGACTATTCTCGACGAGCAGTACTTC
size: .; J: TRBJ2-3; V: TRBV28; D: TRBD2; CDR3: CASSFPGIAGGDSTDTQYF; DNA: TGTGCCAGCAGTTTCCCGGGGATAGCGGGAGGCGATAGCACAGATACGCAGTATTTT
size: .; J: TRBJ2-7; V: TRBV11-2; D: .; CDR3: CASSRPPAATYEQYF; DNA: TGTGCCAGCAGCCGACCCCCGGCGGCAACCTACGAGCAGTACTTC
size: .; J: TRBJ2-1; V: TRBV15; D: .; CDR3: CATSRDLLGGGHNEQFF; DNA: TGTGCCACCAGCAGAGACCTTCTAGGGGGAGGGCACAATGAGCAGTTCTTC
size: .; J: TRBJ2-7; V: TRBV6-5; D: .; CDR3: CASSSSGGPTYEQYF; DNA: TGTGCCAGCTCATCCAGCGGAGGGCCAACCTACGAGCAGTACTTC
size: .; J: TRBJ2-1; V: TRBV9; D: TRBD2; CDR3: CASSVAGGPGEQFF; DNA: TGTGCCAGCAGCGTAGCGGGGGGGCCAGGGGAGCAGTTCTTC
size: .; J: TRBJ2-2; V: TRBV4-2; D: TRBD2; CDR3: CASSQDLAGSGELFF; DNA: TGTGCCAGCAGCCAAGACCTAGCGGGATCCGGGGAGCTGTTTTTT
size: many; J: TRBJ2-7; V: TRBV12-3/TRBV12-4; D: TRBD1; CDR3: CASSFGQGRSHSF; DNA: TGTGCCAGCAGTTTTGGACAGGGGCGCTCGCATTCCTTC
size: .; J: TRBJ1-1; V: TRBV3-1/TRBV3-2; D: .; CDR3: CASSPGVNTEAFF; DNA: TGTGCCAGCAGCCCGGGAGTGAACACTGAAGCTTTCTTT